Sequencing of this TCR beta chain was carried out in a study of blood T cell repertoires in COVID-19. Sequenced by immunoSEQ multiplex PCR; TCRdb stores in-frame clones only, minus some. The sample holds some 250,000 clones, 65% to 85% seen once. Germline V gene sequence: CDR1 SGHAT, CDR2 FQNNGV. This CDR3 has 13 amino acids. With V trimmed by 3 bases and J by 9 bases, 5 bases remained unmatched. The clonotype was recovered from a man aged 35-49 years with acute or convalescent COVID-19. Source material: peripheral blood. The chain has TRBV11-2 and TRBJ2-1; 7 nucleotides agree with TRBD1. The CDR3 reads CASSFTGVAEQFF. Here the CDR3 DNA reads TGTGCCAGCAGCTTCACAGGGGTTGCTGAGCAGTTCTTC. Variable domain in full (rest from reference TRBV11-2 and TRBJ2-1): EAGVAQSPRYKIIEKRQSVAFWCNPISGHATLYWYQQILGQGPKLLIQFQNNGVVDDSQLPKDRFSAERLKGVDSTLKIQPAKLEDSAVYLCASSFTGVAEQFFGPGTRLTVL.